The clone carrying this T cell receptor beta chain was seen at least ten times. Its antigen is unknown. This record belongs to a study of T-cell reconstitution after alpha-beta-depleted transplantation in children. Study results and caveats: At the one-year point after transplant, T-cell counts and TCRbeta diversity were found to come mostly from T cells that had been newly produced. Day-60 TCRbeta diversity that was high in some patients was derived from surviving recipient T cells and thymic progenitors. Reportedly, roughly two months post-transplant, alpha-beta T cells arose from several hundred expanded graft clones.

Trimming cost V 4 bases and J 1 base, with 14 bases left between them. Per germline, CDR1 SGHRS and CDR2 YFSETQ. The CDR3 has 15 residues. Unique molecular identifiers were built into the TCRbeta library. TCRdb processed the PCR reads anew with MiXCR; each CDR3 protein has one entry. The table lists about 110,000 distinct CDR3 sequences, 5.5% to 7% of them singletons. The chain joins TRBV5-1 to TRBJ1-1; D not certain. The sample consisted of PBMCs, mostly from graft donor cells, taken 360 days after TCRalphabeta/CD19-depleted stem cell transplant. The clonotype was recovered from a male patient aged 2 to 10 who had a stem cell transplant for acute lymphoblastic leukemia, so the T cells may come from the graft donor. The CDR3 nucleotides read TGCGCCAGCAGCCGAGGTAAGACCCCGAACACTGAAGCTTTCTTT. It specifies CASSRGKTPNTEAFF.